Presented here are 11 T cell receptor beta chains from one specimen sequenced in a study of blood T cells in healthy people across ages. Next came a second PCR, run for 7 to 11 cycles, which used a sample-barcoded 5' primer along with a J-beta primer mix. TCRdb re-called the 5' RACE reads with MiXCR, one entry per CDR3 protein. This table has more than 900,000 distinct CDR3 sequences, about 25% appearing once. These data were likewise used in another study, on T cells of mothers and their children.

Sequencing was done on a sample of blood. These receptors all stem from a girl aged 2-10 years in good health.

The rearrangement uses TRBV11-2 and TRBJ2-7; 14 bases map to TRBD2. The V gene end was trimmed by 4 bases and the J gene end by 5 bases; junction bases not matched to a gene: 7. Per the germline V gene, CDR1 is SGHAT and CDR2 is FQNNGV. This CDR3 has 16 residues. This CDR3 reads CASSSTSGGAIHEQYF. The CDR3 region has the DNA TGTGCCAGCAGCTCGACTAGCGGGGGGGCTATCCACGAGCAGTACTTC.

The V call is TRBV19, the J call TRBJ2-5, with a possible D match to TRBD1 (6 bases). Judging by the DNA end, TRBJ2-1 fits better; the J call may be wrong. Germline CDR1 is LNHDA and CDR2 is SQIVND (reference sequence). The CDR3 covers 13 residues. The CDR3 DNA sequence: TGTGCCAGTAGTATCGGCGCCAGGGGTGAGCAGTTCTTC. This codes for CASSIGARGEQFF.

The chain uses TRBV11-2 and TRBJ2-3, with D tentatively TRBD1 or TRBD2 (6 bases each). CDR1 SGHAT and CDR2 FQNNGV come from the germline V gene. The CDR3 length is 17 residues. The V end lost 5 bases, the J end lost 0 bases, and 18 bases lay between the germline ends. In DNA, the CDR3 is TGTGCCAGCAGCATAGGAGGGGGGCCGTTAAGCACAGATACGCAGTATTTT. This translates into CASSIGGGPLSTDTQYF. Full variable domain (missing parts from reference TRBV11-2 and TRBJ2-3): EAGVAQSPRYKIIEKRQSVAFWCNPISGHATLYWYQQILGQGPKLLIQFQNNGVVDDSQLPKDRFSAERLKGVDSTLKIQPAKLEDSAVYLCASSIGGGPLSTDTQYFGPGTRLTVL.

The chain links TRBV2 to TRBJ2-1; TRBD2 matches 10 bases. Germline lookup yields CDR1 SNHLY and CDR2 FYNNEI. The CDR3 length is 16 residues. The V and J ends lost 5 bases and 8 bases, in that order; junction bases with no gene match: 12. The CDR3 is CASSSSPSSGSDEQFF. CDR3 nucleotides: TGTGCCAGCAGTTCCTCGCCCTCTAGCGGGAGTGATGAGCAGTTCTTC.

The V call is TRBV12-3 or TRBV12-4, the J call TRBJ2-2; the D gene is possibly TRBD1 (5 bases). This CDR3 has 14 amino acids. V was shortened by 3 bases and J by 3 bases, with 8 bases between the two germline ends. CDR3 residues: CASSFLGDTGELFF. The CDR3 region has the DNA TGTGCCAGCAGTTTTTTAGGGGACACCGGGGAGCTGTTTTTT.

This chain connects TRBV7-6 to TRBJ2-5, with no clear D. This CDR3 has 15 amino acids. The V gene's germline CDR1 is SGHVS and CDR2 FNYEAQ. The V and J ends lost 1 base and 2 bases respectively, with 11 bases between them. CDR3 nucleotides: TGTGCCAGCAGCTTAGATTTAGGTCTACAAGAGACCCAGTACTTC. It yields the protein CASSLDLGLQETQYF.

This clonotype has only a few counts. The rearrangement links TRBV5-1 to TRBJ2-7; D ambiguous. Looked up from germline, CDR1 is SGHRS and CDR2 is YFSETQ. V dropped 3 bases and J dropped 4 bases, with 8 bases sitting between them. The CDR3 runs 12 residues. As DNA, the CDR3 is TGCGCCAGCAGCTGGGATGATTACGAGCAGTACTTC. The encoded protein is CASSWDDYEQYF.

This clonotype was counted between two and nine times. CDR3 sequence: CASIILWPSSGAETQYF. Here the CDR3 DNA reads TGTGCCAGCATCATCTTATGGCCCAGTTCAGGGGCAGAGACCCAGTACTTC. This rearrangement joins TRBV7-8 to TRBJ2-5, with D possibly being TRBD1 (6 bases). V lost 7 bases and J lost 4, with 25 bases in between. Germline values: CDR1 SGHVS, CDR2 FQNEAQ. The CDR3 covers 17 residues.

This clonotype was seen more than once but under ten times. V usage is TRBV29-1 and J usage is TRBJ2-3; D is possibly TRBD2 (5 bases). Germline V gene lookup returns CDR1 SQVTM and CDR2 ANQGSEA. V was trimmed by 3 bases and J by 3 bases, leaving 7 bases between them. The CDR3 has 12 residues. The CDR3 is CSVDEGTDTQYF. The DNA for the CDR3 is TGCAGCGTTGATGAGGGAACAGATACGCAGTATTTT.

The chain is built from TRBV21-1 and TRBJ2-4; TRBD2, as called in the table, went unchecked against the DNA. TRBV21-1 corresponds to a pseudogene. This CDR3 comprises 17 residues. The CDR3 protein is CASSSSSRPFAKNIQYF. Written as DNA, the CDR3 is TGTGCCAGCAGCTCCAGTAGTAGGCCCTTCGCCAAAAACATTCAGTACTTC.

The chain recombines TRBV4-2 with TRBJ2-7; 8 positions agree with TRBD2. The CDR3 spans 15 residues. J gave up 9 bases and V 0 bases, and 10 bases lay outside the gene matches. From germline, CDR1 is LGHNA and CDR2 YNFKEQ. CDR3 in amino acids: CASSQEGAGEGGQYF. The CDR3 DNA follows: TGTGCCAGCAGCCAAGAGGGAGCGGGAGAGGGCGGGCAGTACTTC.